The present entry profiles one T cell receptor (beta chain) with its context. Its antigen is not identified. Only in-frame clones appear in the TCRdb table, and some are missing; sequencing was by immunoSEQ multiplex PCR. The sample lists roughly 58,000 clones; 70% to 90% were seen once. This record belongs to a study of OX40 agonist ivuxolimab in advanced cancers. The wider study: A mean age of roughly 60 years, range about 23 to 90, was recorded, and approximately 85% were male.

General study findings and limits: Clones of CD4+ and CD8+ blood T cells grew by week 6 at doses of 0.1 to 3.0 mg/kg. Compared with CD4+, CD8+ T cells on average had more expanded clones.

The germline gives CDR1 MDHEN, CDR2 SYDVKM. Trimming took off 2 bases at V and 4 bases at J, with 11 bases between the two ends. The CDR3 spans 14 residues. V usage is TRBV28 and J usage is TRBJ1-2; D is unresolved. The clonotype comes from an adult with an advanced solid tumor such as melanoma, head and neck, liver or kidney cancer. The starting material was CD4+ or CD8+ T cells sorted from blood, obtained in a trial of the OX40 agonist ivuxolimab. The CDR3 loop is CASSLSGFRYGYTF. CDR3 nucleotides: TGTGCCAGCAGTTTAAGTGGGTTCCGCTATGGCTACACCTTC.